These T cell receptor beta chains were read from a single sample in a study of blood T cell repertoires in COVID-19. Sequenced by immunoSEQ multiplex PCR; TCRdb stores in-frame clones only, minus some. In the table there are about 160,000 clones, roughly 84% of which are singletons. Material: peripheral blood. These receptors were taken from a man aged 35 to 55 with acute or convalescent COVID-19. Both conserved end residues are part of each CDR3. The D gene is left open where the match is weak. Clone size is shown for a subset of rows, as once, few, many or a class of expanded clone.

TGTGCCAGCAGCCAGAAGGGGACACACCTTAGCAATCAGCCCCAGCATTTT	CASSQKGTHLSNQPQHF	-	TRBJ1-5	TRBV3-1/TRBV3-2	-
TGTGCCATCAGTGAAGGTCAGGCGGGGAATGAGCAGTTCTTC	CAISEGQAGNEQFF	-	TRBJ2-1	TRBV10-3	-
TGTGCCAGCAGTTATGGGCAGGGCGTGACTGAAGCTTTCTTT	CASSYGQGVTEAFF	-	TRBJ1-1	TRBV6-2/TRBV6-3	-
TGTGCCAGCCTGTCTTCAGGGAAGGCACATGGCTACACCTTC	CASLSSGKAHGYTF	-	TRBJ1-2	TRBV2	-
TGTGCCAGCAGCTTAGCGGGCGGGGGGAGCTACTACGAGCAGTACTTC	CASSLAGGGSYYEQYF	TRBD2	TRBJ2-7	TRBV7-9	-
TGCGCCAGCAGATCGGACACGAACACCGGGGAGCTGTTTTTT	CASRSDTNTGELFF	-	TRBJ2-2	TRBV5-1	-
TGCAGCGTAACCGGACAGGGGGGCCGAGCGGGCGAGCAGTACTTC	CSVTGQGGRAGEQYF	TRBD1	TRBJ2-7	TRBV29-1	-
TGTGCCAGCAGTGACTCCGAGGGTCAGCCCCAGCATTTT	CASSDSEGQPQHF	-	TRBJ1-5	TRBV6-4	-
TGTGCCAGCAGCCCCTATGGGGGCAGCGATACGCAGTATTTT	CASSPYGGSDTQYF	-	TRBJ2-3	TRBV7-9	-
TGTGCCAGCAGCGTAGGACGACGGAAAGGGGATGGCTACACCTTC	CASSVGRRKGDGYTF	-	TRBJ1-2	TRBV9	-
TGTGCCAGCAGCTCCCGGGGCTCTGGAAACACCATATATTTT	CASSSRGSGNTIYF	-	TRBJ1-3	TRBV7-6	-
TGTGCCAGCAGTCGACCGAGACAGAACACTGAAGCTTTCTTT	CASSRPRQNTEAFF	-	TRBJ1-1	TRBV5-5	-
TGTGCCAGCAGCCTACAGGGCCGCCAAGAGACCCAGTACTTC	CASSLQGRQETQYF	-	TRBJ2-5	TRBV6-5	once
TGTGCCTGCCGAGGTACGAATGGCTACACCTTC	CACRGTNGYTF	-	TRBJ1-2	TRBV12-3/TRBV12-4	-
TGTGCCAGCAGTTTAGGCGGGACAGCTACGCAAAAACTGTTTTTT	CASSLGGTATQKLFF	TRBD1	TRBJ1-4	TRBV27	-
TGTGCCAGCAGTTTACAGATCTACGAGCAGTACTTC	CASSLQIYEQYF	-	TRBJ2-7	TRBV12-3/TRBV12-4	-
TGTGCCAGCAGTCGAGCACGGACAGGGGCAGACGAGCAGTACTTC	CASSRARTGADEQYF	TRBD1	TRBJ2-7	TRBV27	-
TGTGCCAGCAGAATCACAGGGGGCAACTATGGCTACACCTTC	CASRITGGNYGYTF	TRBD1	TRBJ1-2	TRBV2	-
TGTGCCAGCAGCCTCCTGACTGCGATGTCACCCCTCCACTTT	CASSLLTAMSPLHF	-	TRBJ1-6	TRBV11-1	-
TGTGCCAGCAGCCACGGGACAGCCTTGAACACTGAAGCTTTCTTT	CASSHGTALNTEAFF	TRBD1	TRBJ1-1	TRBV4-2	-
TGTGCCAGTAGGACAGTGTCCGACGCCACTGAAGCTTTCTTT	CASRTVSDATEAFF	-	TRBJ1-1	TRBV19	-
TGTGCCAGCAGCAGAGGGGGCTTTGGCACTGAAGCTTTCTTT	CASSRGGFGTEAFF	TRBD1	TRBJ1-1	TRBV9	-
TGTGCCAGCAGCGGCAGAAGTTATAGCAATCAGCCCCAGCATTTT	CASSGRSYSNQPQHF	-	TRBJ1-5	TRBV5-8	-
TGTGCCAGCTCACCGACTACAGGGCTGCTCTATGGCTACACCTTC	CASSPTTGLLYGYTF	-	TRBJ1-2	TRBV18	-
TGTGCCAGCACCGCGGGACAGAAAAACACCGGGGAGCTGTTTTTT	CASTAGQKNTGELFF	-	TRBJ2-2	TRBV11-2	-
TGTGCCAGCCGGGGGACAGTGCCGAAAAACATTCAGTACTTC	CASRGTVPKNIQYF	-	TRBJ2-4	TRBV25-1	-
TGTGCCAGCTCCGCGGGACGGATTAACTATGGCTACACCTTC	CASSAGRINYGYTF	-	TRBJ1-2	TRBV18	-
TGTGCCAGCAGACCAGGACAGGCTCAGCAAGAGACCCAGTACTTC	CASRPGQAQQETQYF	TRBD1	TRBJ2-5	TRBV6-5	-
TGTGCCAGCAGCTCCCGGACTAGCGGGGGCCCTCGGACGCAGTATTTT	CASSSRTSGGPRTQYF	TRBD2	TRBJ2-3	TRBV7-2	-
TGTGCCAGCAGCCCCGGACGGGGAAATTCACCCCTCCACTTT	CASSPGRGNSPLHF	-	TRBJ1-6	TRBV5-6	-
TGTGCCAGCAGCGCCGAGGGACTGATCTACGAGCAGTACTTC	CASSAEGLIYEQYF	-	TRBJ2-7	TRBV5-5	-
TGTGCCACCAGCAGAGATGCGAGCGGGGGGTTTTCCTACGAGCAGTACTTC	CATSRDASGGFSYEQYF	TRBD2	TRBJ2-7	TRBV15	-
TGCGCCAGCAGCCCACGCCAGGGGTCCGGGGAGCTGTTTTTT	CASSPRQGSGELFF	-	TRBJ2-2	TRBV5-1	-
TGTGCCAGCAGTTACTCGTTAGGGACTAGCGACATAAGGAGCTCCTACGAGCAGTACTTC	CASSYSLGTSDIRSSYEQYF	TRBD2	TRBJ2-7	TRBV6-2/TRBV6-3	few
TGTGCCAGCAGCTTAGATGCGGGAGGGGGCACAGATACGCAGTATTTT	CASSLDAGGGTDTQYF	TRBD2	TRBJ2-3	TRBV7-9	-
TGTGCCAGCGGCCCGAGGCAGGGGGGCTATGGCTACACCTTC	CASGPRQGGYGYTF	TRBD1	TRBJ1-2	TRBV7-3	-
TGTGCCAGCAGTCCAAACGGAGGGTCTAATTCACCCCTCCACTTT	CASSPNGGSNSPLHF	-	TRBJ1-6	TRBV6-4	-
TGTGCCAGCAGTCAGAACACTGAAGCTTTCTTT	CASSQNTEAFF	-	TRBJ1-1	TRBV5-4	-
TGTGCCAGCTCACTCCTGGACAGGGACACTGAAGCTTTCTTT	CASSLLDRDTEAFF	TRBD1	TRBJ1-1	TRBV18	-
TGTGCCAGCAGTTATATACTAGCGGGGGCCCAAGATACGCAGTATTTT	CASSYILAGAQDTQYF	TRBD2	TRBJ2-3	TRBV6-2/TRBV6-3	-
TGCGCCAGCAGCCTGCAGACTTACACCGGGGAGCTGTTTTTT	CASSLQTYTGELFF	-	TRBJ2-2	TRBV4-3	-
TGTGCCAGCACCAAATTACAGGGAAATTCACCCCTCCACTTT	CASTKLQGNSPLHF	-	TRBJ1-6	TRBV6-5	few